These T cell receptor beta chains were read from a single sample in a study of cytomegalovirus exposure and HLA in healthy donors. Profiling relied on immunoSEQ multiplex PCR, and the TCRdb table lists in-frame clones only, not all of them. The sample has around 140,000 clones, over 75% seen once. Sequencing was performed on PBMCs. Receptors were obtained from a man aged 45 to 65 in good health and CMV-seronegative. Both conserved end residues are part of each CDR3. A D gene is named only where the DNA matches it firmly. Size is omitted from some rows. Given values are once, few, many or a class for expanded clones.

abundance	d_gene	v_gene	j_gene	CDR3aa	CDR3nt
-	-	TRBV27	TRBJ2-5	CASSLSQNQETQYF	TGTGCCAGCAGTTTATCGCAGAATCAAGAGACCCAGTACTTC
-	TRBD1	TRBV5-8	TRBJ2-7	CASSHRGSYEQYF	TGTGCCAGCAGCCACAGGGGCTCCTACGAGCAGTACTTC
-	-	TRBV9	TRBJ1-1	CASSLRTENTEAFF	TGTGCCAGCAGCTTGCGGACAGAGAACACTGAAGCTTTCTTT
-	-	TRBV29-1	TRBJ2-1	CSVDSQEGIREQFF	TGCAGCGTTGATTCGCAGGAGGGTATACGTGAGCAGTTCTTC
-	-	TRBV6-5	TRBJ2-7	CASSPGSYEQYF	TGTGCCAGCAGTCCGGGTAGTTACGAGCAGTACTTC
-	TRBD1	TRBV5-6	TRBJ1-6	CASSFRDRGAPLHF	TGTGCCAGCAGCTTCCGGGACAGGGGGGCACCCCTCCACTTT
-	-	TRBV4-1	TRBJ2-3	CASSQAGTPSTDTQYF	TGCGCCAGCAGCCAAGCCGGGACTCCCAGCACAGATACGCAGTATTTT
-	-	TRBV5-1	TRBJ2-3	CASSQASFGTDTQYF	TGCGCCAGCAGCCAGGCCTCATTTGGCACAGATACGCAGTATTTT
-	-	TRBV6-5	TRBJ2-3	CAFASTDTQYF	TGTGCCTTCGCGTCCACAGATACGCAGTATTTT
-	-	TRBV30	TRBJ1-2	CAWNERSYGYTF	TGTGCCTGGAACGAAAGGAGCTATGGCTACACCTTC
-	TRBD1	TRBV5-6	TRBJ1-4	CASSPRTGTGEKLFF	TGTGCCAGCAGTCCCCGGACAGGGACTGGGGAAAAACTGTTTTTT
few	-	TRBV5-4	TRBJ2-2	CASSPGTGQNTGELFF	TGTGCCAGCAGCCCGGGGACGGGACAGAACACCGGGGAGCTGTTTTTT
-	TRBD2	TRBV19	TRBJ2-3	CASSMGRREGRDTQYF	TGTGCCAGTAGTATGGGTCGGCGGGAGGGCAGAGATACGCAGTATTTT
-	TRBD1	TRBV30	TRBJ1-3	CASDRGLGNTIYF	TGTGCCTCGGACAGGGGGCTCGGAAACACCATATATTTT
-	TRBD1	TRBV4-2	TRBJ1-3	CASSQGGRTGGNTIYF	TGTGCCAGCAGCCAAGGGGGGAGGACAGGGGGAAACACCATATATTTT
-	-	TRBV27	TRBJ2-5	CASSLVADQETQYF	TGTGCCAGCAGCTTGGTAGCGGACCAAGAGACCCAGTACTTC
-	TRBD1	TRBV7-6	TRBJ1-3	CASSLAAGTGVGNTIYF	TGTGCCAGCAGCTTAGCAGCCGGGACAGGGGTGGGAAACACCATATATTTT